The sequence of this TCR beta chain was determined in a study of Ad26.COV2.S vaccination and SARS-CoV-2 variants (dated by TCRdb to the early 2020s). Some background on the complete study: Vaccine-arm donors came from COV1001, a multicentre, randomized, double-blind, placebo-controlled phase I-IIa trial of Ad26.COV2.S in healthy adults. Ad26.COV2.S was administered intramuscularly at 5 x 10^10 or 1 x 10^11 viral particles, either as a single shot or as two shots given 56 days apart. TCRbeta repertoire sequencing was used to assess the specificity and breadth of SARS-CoV-2-reactive T cell receptors after Ad26.COV2.S vaccination. The TCR-sequenced set comprised around 30 samples: 19 Ad26.COV2.S vaccine recipients, 5 placebo recipients and 8 SARS-CoV-2 convalescent individuals. Trial participants were randomized into five groups of five, in which low-dose or high-dose Ad26.COV2.S was given once or twice, or placebo was given on both occasions. Investigators remained blinded to trial group allocation during experiments and outcome assessment. Overall study results and their limits: It was noted by the authors that total T cell responses may have been underestimated by the TCR breadth and depth analyses. Non-spike TCR breadth was comparable between vaccine and placebo recipients, consistent with the vaccine containing only spike. Substantial breadth of spike-specific CD8+ and CD4+ T cell responses was reported after vaccination. Spike-specific TCR breadth was higher in Ad26.COV2.S recipients than in placebo recipients (P = 0.0014). Comparing responses between vaccine doses or regimens was not something the study was powered to do.

TCRbeta CDR3 regions were sequenced with the immunoSEQ Assay. After extraction, genomic DNA underwent amplification by bias-controlled multiplex PCR, followed by high-throughput sequencing. In the original analysis: Collapsing and filtering of sequences were performed to quantify the absolute abundance of each unique TCRbeta CDR3 region. T cell fraction was estimated by normalization of TCRbeta template counts to usable DNA, with usable DNA being measured through amplification of reference genes present in all nucleated cells. Repertoire TCRs were annotated as SARS-CoV-2-specific when V gene, CDR3 amino acid sequence and J gene were exactly matched to a known reactive TCR set. The reference SARS-CoV-2 TCR set was obtained from MIRA and was filtered for enrichment in COVID-19-positive ImmuneCODE repertoires, whereby public or cross-reactive TCRs were removed. Using the MIRA antigens, annotated TCRs were further analysed by specific ORF or by position within an ORF. Depth was the summed frequency of annotated unique rearrangements, while breadth was defined as annotated unique rearrangements over total unique productive rearrangements. Two-sided Wilcoxon rank-sum tests were applied when comparing TCR breadth between groups. In TCRdb, the immuneACCESS table is reduced to in-frame sequences with V and J assigned. These tables do not hold every clone; where another copy was compared, an unresolved V gene accounts for under half, and the others remain unexplained. The V and J calls and clone size come from that table; D and trimming were worked out from the DNA. The sample yields 300,000 to 400,000 clones; 70% to 90% were counted once. 3.3% of the sample belongs to the ten largest clones.

Points on this clone: The specificity of this receptor is unknown. No base qualities exist here, and no much larger clone lies one base off it.

Reading the label with the study, this specimen's treatment or condition is: roughly 18 received Ad26.COV2.S at low or high dose, single or two shots; roughly five received placebo; per-sample allocation not given. For vaccine and placebo recipients, the sequenced repertoires came from samples collected on day 63 after the first injection. Between 29 July and 7 August 2020, Cohort 1b enrolled some 25 adults aged 18-55 years at one site in Boston, USA. Ad26.COV2.S was a replication-incompetent adenovirus type 26 vector that expressed a prefusion-stabilized SARS-CoV-2 spike protein derived from the original Wuhan strain. Including cysteine and phenylalanine, the CDR3 has 14 amino acids. Just CDR3 DNA is preserved here, 42 bases in frame from base 1. The germline V gene specifies LGHNA as CDR1 and YSLEER as CDR2. V is reduced by 0 bases and J by 5 bases, leaving a spacing of 8 bases between them.

This TCR was sampled from a person aged 18-60 years who received the Ad26.COV2.S COVID-19 vaccine or a placebo. The rearrangement combines TRBV4-3 with TRBJ2-1, with the D gene not clear enough to name. The material was peripheral blood, obtained in a trial of Ad26.COV2.S vaccine versus placebo. DNA sequence: TGCGCCAGCAGCCAAGATTTATCAGACAATGAGCAGTTCTTC. This codes for CASSQDLSDNEQFF.